This T cell receptor beta chain was sequenced for a study of vaccination and CD4 T cells after COVID-19. Study-level points and caveats: In convalescent patients, 304 of 307 vaccine-specific clones were spike mono-reactive. Convalescent patients showed a median around 90% of reactive clones that were seen only post-vaccination.

Time point in this sample: late sampling 161 to 241 days after vaccination in a few convalescent patients. Treatment denoted: roughly 10-day PBMC culture with coronavirus spike peptide pools or control peptides (ViraFEST assay). Following expansion of antigen-specific T cells with peptide pools, ViraFEST then sequenced TCRs. The Oncomine TCR Beta short-read assay sequenced DNA from cultured CD4+ T cells. It was cultured CD4+ T cells from which genomic DNA was extracted. A single record per CDR3 protein comes from TCRdb applying MiXCR to the PCR reads. This table holds 15,000 to 20,000 distinct CDR3 sequences, roughly two fifths found once. This clonotype has more than one count but fewer than ten. Its cognate antigen is unknown. This receptor was identified in a human donor who had recovered from COVID-19. The sequencing used CD4+ T cells from blood, cultured in vitro, collected about 7 months after SARS-CoV-2 vaccination.

The DNA of the CDR3 is TGTGCCACCAGTGAAGGACAGGGGAGCGACCAAGAGACCCAGTACTTC. This codes for CATSEGQGSDQETQYF. The V call is TRBV24-1, the J call TRBJ2-5, with 9 positions matching TRBD1. This CDR3 spans 16 amino acids. The germline CDR1 and CDR2 sequences are KGHDR and SFDVKD. After removal of 4 bases from V and 0 bases from J, the junction contained 5 bases not matched to a gene.